The 18 T cell receptor beta chains below all came from one sample that was sequenced in a study of T-cell reconstitution after alpha-beta-depleted transplantation in children. This sample's TCRbeta library carried unique molecular identifier barcodes. TCRdb re-called the PCR reads with MiXCR, one entry per CDR3 protein. The sample shows roughly 350,000 distinct CDR3 sequences, 16% of them seen only once. The input for sequencing was PBMCs, mostly from graft donor cells, taken 360 days after TCRalphabeta/CD19-depleted stem cell transplant. Receptors were obtained from a male patient aged 2 to 9 who had a stem cell transplant for acute lymphoblastic leukemia, so the T cells may come from the graft donor.

The chain couples TRBV11-2 to TRBJ1-4; 8 positions match TRBD1. The CDR3 length is 17 residues. Germline trimming cut 5 bases from V and 9 bases from J; bases unmatched to any gene: 17. CDR1 SGHAT and CDR2 FQNNGV come from the germline V gene. CDR3 sequence reads: CASSAPGTGHRMKKLFF. CDR3 nucleotide sequence: TGTGCCAGCAGCGCACCCGGGACAGGCCACCGCATGAAAAAACTGTTTTTT.

This clonotype was seen more than once but under ten times. The CDR3 nucleotides are TGCAGCGTTCGTCCCTACAGGGGACCACGGACTAGCGGGAGGGGGCAAGAGACCCAGTACTTC. Translation gives CSVRPYRGPRTSGRGQETQYF. This chain connects TRBV29-1 to TRBJ2-5; 15 bases match TRBD2. With 5 bases clipped from V and 2 bases from J, the junction kept 21 bases outside the gene matches. This CDR3 region has 21 residues. Germline CDR1 and CDR2: SQVTM and ANQGSEA.

This clonotype has at least ten counts. This chain joins TRBV12-3 or TRBV12-4 and TRBJ2-1; no definite D call. CDR3 length: 15 residues. Trimming shortened V by 1 base and J by 3 bases, and 10 bases separated the two germline ends. CDR3 nucleotide sequence: TGTGCCAGCAGTTTAGGGCTAGGGAACTACAATGAGCAGTTCTTC. Protein product: CASSLGLGNYNEQFF.

J is TRBJ2-5 and V is TRBV9; TRBD1 matches 11 bases. The germline V gene encodes CDR1 SGDLS and CDR2 YYNGEE. The V gene end was trimmed by 4 bases and the J gene end by 4 bases; junction bases not matched to a gene: 9. The CDR3 consists of 16 residues. CDR3 sequence (DNA): TGTGCCAGCAGCCCTCGGACAGGGGGCGCGTTAGAGACCCAGTACTTC. The encoded protein is CASSPRTGGALETQYF.

This clonotype was seen at least ten times. The junction departs from the called germline gene at one end, perhaps through a read error. The rearrangement uses TRBV20-1 and TRBJ1-2; maybe TRBD1 (6 bases). The CDR3 consists of 12 residues. CDR1 is DFQATT, CDR2 SNEGSKA, per germline (reference sequence). DNA of the CDR3: TGCAGTGCTGGAGACAGGAATTATGGCTACACCTTC. Its protein product is CSAGDRNYGYTF.

The rearrangement uses TRBV4-1 and TRBJ1-5; D is undetermined. Germline CDR1 MGHRA, CDR2 YSYEKL. V was shortened by 1 base and J by 3 bases, with 10 bases between the two germline ends. This CDR3 is 15 amino acids long. The CDR3 DNA follows: TGCGCCAGCAGCCAAGTTCCCCTGCCCAATCAGCCCCAGCATTTT. It translates to CASSQVPLPNQPQHF.

The chain uses TRBV28 and TRBJ2-5; D not resolved. Germline CDR1 is MDHEN and CDR2 is SYDVKM. V gave up 3 bases and J gave up 5 bases, with 16 bases separating them. This CDR3 has 15 amino acids. The CDR3 sequence: CASSFDVGARETQYF. CDR3 in DNA: TGTGCCAGCAGTTTTGACGTCGGCGCGCGGGAGACCCAGTACTTC. Together with reference TRBV28 and TRBJ2-5, the CDR3 gives the full variable domain: DVKVTQSSRYLVKRTGEKVFLECVQDMDHENMFWYRQDPGLGLRLIYFSYDVKMKEKGDIPEGYSVSREKKERFSLILESASTNQTSMYLCASSFDVGARETQYFGPGTRLLVL.

V gene TRBV12-3 or TRBV12-4 combines with J gene TRBJ2-2; D remains unclear. V lost 0 bases and J lost 3, with 5 bases in between. This CDR3 has 14 amino acids. The chain's CDR3 is CASSLATYTGELFF. The DNA of the CDR3 is TGTGCCAGCAGTTTAGCCACCTACACCGGGGAGCTGTTTTTT.

This clonotype was observed many times. The rearrangement uses TRBV12-3 or TRBV12-4 and TRBJ1-2; 9 bases map to TRBD1. The trim removed 3 bases at V and 7 bases at J, leaving 3 bases unmatched. The CDR3 has 13 amino acids. In DNA form, the CDR3 reads TGTGCCAGCAGTTTGGGACAGGGCATTGGCTACACCTTC. Protein sequence: CASSLGQGIGYTF.

This chain links TRBV9 with TRBJ2-5; 8 nucleotides line up with TRBD2. J was trimmed by 3 bases and V by 3 bases; bases with no gene match: 4. This CDR3 spans 14 amino acids. Germline CDR1 and CDR2: SGDLS and YYNGEE. The CDR3 is CASSASGSKETQYF. CDR3 bases: TGTGCCAGCAGCGCCAGCGGGAGCAAAGAGACCCAGTACTTC.

This chain uses TRBV6-1 with TRBJ2-3; D might be TRBD1 (6 bases). The CDR3 totals 15 residues. The V gene's germline CDR1 is MNHNS and CDR2 SASEGT. Deletions cut 7 bases from V and 0 bases from J, with 14 bases between. The DNA of the CDR3 is TGTGCCAGCAAAAGGACAGCCTCTAGCACAGATACGCAGTATTTT. Its protein product is CASKRTASSTDTQYF.

In its sample, this clonotype was seen a few times. The genes are TRBV4-1 and TRBJ2-7; 8 bases are shared with TRBD1. Germline CDR1 MGHRA, CDR2 YSYEKL. The trim removed 0 bases at V and 3 bases at J, leaving 7 bases unmatched. This CDR3 has 16 residues. The CDR3 is CASSQETDRAFYEQYF. The CDR3 DNA sequence: TGCGCCAGCAGCCAAGAAACGGACAGGGCCTTCTACGAGCAGTACTTC.

This clonotype showed up just a few times. The V call is TRBV6-2 or TRBV6-3, the J call TRBJ1-1; no clear D gene. Trimming took off 5 bases at V and 4 bases at J, with 11 bases between the two ends. Per germline, CDR1 MNHEY and CDR2 SVGEGT. CDR3 length: 13 residues. The CDR3 DNA follows: TGTGCCAGCAGTCACGCATGGGGCACTGAAGCTTTCTTT. Translated: CASSHAWGTEAFF.

This clonotype was found a few times. This chain links TRBV14 with TRBJ2-4; no reliable D call. CDR3 length: 14 amino acids. Germline V gene sequence: CDR1 SGHDN, CDR2 FVKESK. V lost 1 base, J lost 1 base, and 5 bases lay in between. The CDR3 DNA follows: TGTGCCAGCAGCCAAGCAACGGCCAAAAACATTCAGTACTTC. It specifies CASSQATAKNIQYF.

In this sample, this clonotype turned up a few times. V usage is TRBV4-3 and J usage is TRBJ2-3, with D hard to call. The CDR3 is 15 residues long. CDR1 is LGHNA and CDR2 is YSLEER in the germline V gene. V was clipped by 1 base and J by 0 bases, with 8 bases between them. CDR3 sequence: CASSQVYSSTDTQYF. DNA of the CDR3: TGCGCCAGCAGCCAAGTATACAGCAGCACAGATACGCAGTATTTT.

This clonotype was detected a few times. This sequence joins TRBV10-2 and TRBJ1-1; TRBD1 is a possible D gene (6 bases). Germline CDR1 and CDR2: WSHSY and SAAADI. The V end was cut by 3 bases, the J end by 11 bases, with 13 bases between. The CDR3 loop spans 12 amino acids. The CDR3 is CASSERNRAAFF. The DNA for the CDR3 is TGCGCCAGCAGTGAAAGGAACAGGGCCGCTTTCTTT.

The chain links TRBV5-1 to TRBJ2-3; D uncertain. Trimming took off 0 bases at V and 0 bases at J, with 14 bases between the two ends. Germline assignment: CDR1 SGHRS and CDR2 YFSETQ. The CDR3 is made up of 17 amino acids. This chain's CDR3 is CASSLALFSTSTDTQYF. As DNA, the CDR3 is TGCGCCAGCAGCTTGGCCCTCTTCAGCACTAGCACAGATACGCAGTATTTT.

This clonotype was recorded at least ten times. The chain couples TRBV4-3 to TRBJ2-7, with 14 bases that match TRBD2. CDR3 size: 15 residues. The V gene end was trimmed by 4 bases and the J gene end by 2 bases; junction bases not matched to a gene: 1. Germline V CDR1 and CDR2: LGHNA, YSLEER. CDR3 nucleotide sequence: TGCGCCAGCAGCCCGGGACTAGCGGGAGCCTACGAGCAGTACTTC. This sequence encodes CASSPGLAGAYEQYF.